The 9 T cell receptor beta chains reported below all come from one sample, sequenced in a study of regulatory T cells in long-lasting Graves disease. The time point here: newly diagnosed GD, antithyroid drugs for less than 3 months. After RNA was extracted from PBMCs, the TCR library was made from it. Through Arm-PCR of CDR3 regions and iRepertoire HTBI primers, TCR beta libraries were built. MiXCR, applied by TCRdb to the multiplex PCR reads, yields one record per CDR3 protein. The sample includes about 220,000 distinct CDR3 sequences, roughly a fifth of them seen just once. This same sample was also taken into another study, of T cells in Graves' hyperthyroidism and ophthalmopathy.

Sequenced material: peripheral blood mononuclear cells (PBMCs), taken at new diagnosis, from a patient treated with antithyroid drugs. The receptor set was obtained from a woman under 40 with Graves disease.

This clonotype was seen many times. The chain links TRBV6-2 or TRBV6-3 to TRBJ1-3; 7 bases map to TRBD1. This CDR3 comprises 16 residues. Germline V gene lookup returns CDR1 MNHEY and CDR2 SVGEGT. The V segment lost 0 bases and the J segment 2 bases; nucleotides outside the gene matches: 4. CDR3 in amino acids: CASSYSKGQTGNTIYF. In DNA, the CDR3 is TGTGCCAGCAGTTACTCGAAGGGACAGACTGGAAACACCATATATTTT.

This chain joins TRBV20-1 and TRBJ2-5; 7 nucleotides match TRBD2. J gave up 2 bases and V 3 bases, and 6 bases lay outside the gene matches. The germline V gene encodes CDR1 DFQATT and CDR2 SNEGSKA (reference sequence). The CDR3 is made up of 14 amino acids. CDR3 sequence reads: CSASPGLHQETQYF. CDR3 bases: TGCAGTGCTAGTCCGGGACTACATCAAGAGACCCAGTACTTC.

This clonotype was counted many times. J is TRBJ1-5 and V is TRBV28; 9 nucleotides align to TRBD1. CDR1 and CDR2 from the germline V gene are MDHEN and SYDVKM. CDR3 length: 19 residues. Unmatched junction bases numbered 14, after V lost 3 bases and J lost 2 bases. The CDR3 sequence: CASSFLTDFRTGGNQPQHF. CDR3 bases: TGTGCCAGCAGTTTTTTAACCGACTTTAGGACAGGGGGCAATCAGCCCCAGCATTTT.

V is TRBV4-1 and J is TRBJ1-4; D gene unclear. V dropped 0 bases and J dropped 8 bases, with 13 bases sitting between them. Germline CDR1 is MGHRA and CDR2 is YSYEKL. The CDR3 spans 15 residues. CDR3 region: CASSQDPEVGEKLFF. The CDR3, as DNA: TGCGCCAGCAGCCAAGATCCAGAGGTAGGGGAAAAACTGTTTTTT.

This clonotype has at least ten counts. The CDR3 loop reads CSARGQGFQPQHF. The CDR3 DNA is TGCAGTGCTAGGGGACAGGGGTTTCAGCCCCAGCATTTT. The chain joins TRBV20-1 to TRBJ1-5; 10 nucleotides match TRBD1. V gave up 3 bases and J gave up 6 bases; unmatched junction bases: 2. CDR3 length: 13 residues. Germline V gene data show CDR1 as DFQATT and CDR2 as SNEGSKA (reference sequence).

This clonotype was counted ten times or more. This chain uses TRBV5-5 with TRBJ2-5, with D possibly TRBD2 on 6 matching bases. The CDR3 covers 11 residues. Trimming cost V 8 bases and J 2 bases, with 7 bases left between them. CDR1 is SGHKS, CDR2 YYEKEE, per germline (reference sequence). The CDR3 region is CARGTQETQYF. The CDR3 bases are TGTGCCAGGGGGACTCAAGAGACCCAGTACTTC.

This clonotype was seen more than once but under ten times. The chain links TRBV7-8 to TRBJ2-4; D might be TRBD1 (6 bases). Deletions cut 5 bases from V and 0 bases from J, with 20 bases between. This CDR3 contains 18 residues. Germline assignment: CDR1 SGHVS and CDR2 FQNEAQ. The CDR3 reads CASSGWGLGEIAKNIQYF. DNA for the CDR3: TGTGCCAGCAGCGGATGGGGGCTGGGGGAGATAGCCAAAAACATTCAGTACTTC.

Concerning this clonotype: One base away lies a much larger clone, so this may be a sequencing read error. The V gene is TRBV27, the J gene TRBJ2-3; maybe TRBD2 (6 bases). The germline CDR1 and CDR2 sequences are MNHEY and SMNVEV (reference sequence). The CDR3 length is 14 residues. CDR3 protein: CASRSGVRTDAQYF. CDR3 bases: TGTGCCAGCAGATCGGGGGTCCGCACAGATGCGCAGTATTTT.

The chain uses TRBV28 and TRBJ1-1; 10 bases line up with TRBD1. V lost 7 bases to trimming and J lost 1 base; unmatched junction nucleotides: 6. Germline-derived CDR1 and CDR2 are MDHEN and SYDVKM. This CDR3 is 15 amino acids long. In DNA form, the CDR3 reads TGTGCCAGCAAAACGGGACAGGGGTGGAACACTGAAGCTTTCTTT. Its translation: CASKTGQGWNTEAFF.